The 15 T cell receptor beta chains listed next were all sequenced from one sample in a study of T cells in Graves' hyperthyroidism and ophthalmopathy. TCR beta CDR3 regions were amplified from RNA. First-round RT-PCR targeting the TCR CDR3 was performed with the HTBI primer set. A single record per CDR3 protein comes from TCRdb applying MiXCR to the multiplex PCR reads. The repertoire holds hundreds of thousands of distinct CDR3 sequences, with roughly 15% as singletons. The material sequenced was blood. The receptors here all came from a woman aged 18-35 years with Graves' ophthalmopathy.

The chain uses TRBV4-1 and TRBJ2-7; perhaps TRBD2 as D (5 bases). V was clipped by 0 bases and J by 0 bases, with 12 bases between them. Germline-derived CDR1 and CDR2 are MGHRA and YSYEKL. The CDR3 is made up of 16 amino acids. The CDR3 sequence: CASSQERSGSSYEQYF. DNA of the CDR3: TGCGCCAGCAGCCAAGAGAGGAGCGGCAGCTCCTACGAGCAGTACTTC.

This clonotype was seen at least ten times. V is TRBV4-1 and J is TRBJ2-1; 7 nucleotides line up with TRBD1. V lost 6 bases to trimming and J lost 1 base; unmatched junction nucleotides: 9. This CDR3 has 16 residues. The germline V gene encodes CDR1 MGHRA and CDR2 YSYEKL. CDR3 sequence (DNA): TGCGCCAGCAGTACACAGGGGCAAGGGTCCTACAATGAGCAGTTCTTC. This translates into CASSTQGQGSYNEQFF.

This clonotype came up many times. The chain is built from TRBV30 and TRBJ1-5; perhaps TRBD1 as D (6 bases). V lost 2 bases and J 3 bases, leaving 8 bases between the germline ends. The germline V gene encodes CDR1 GTSNPN and CDR2 SVGIG (reference sequence). The CDR3 contains 13 residues. CDR3 coding DNA: TGTGCCTGGAGTACAGGGTACAATCAGCCCCAGCATTTT. It codes for CAWSTGYNQPQHF.

V gene TRBV29-1 combines with J gene TRBJ1-1; D is perhaps TRBD1 (5 bases). The CDR3 has 13 residues. Germline assignment: CDR1 SQVTM and CDR2 ANQGSEA. V gave up 4 bases and J gave up 0 bases, with 9 bases separating them. DNA of the CDR3: TGCAGCGTTGGACCAGGGATGAACACTGAAGCTTTCTTT. This gives the protein CSVGPGMNTEAFF.

This clonotype was recorded many times. The rearrangement uses TRBV2 and TRBJ1-1, with D perhaps matching TRBD1 (5 bases). The CDR3 is 14 residues long. Germline loops: CDR1 SNHLY, CDR2 FYNNEI. V was cut by 7 bases and J by 1 base, with 13 bases left in between. The CDR3 bases are TGTGCCAGCACCCCGGGGCGACGGAACACTGAAGCTTTCTTT. This encodes CASTPGRRNTEAFF.

This chain joins TRBV6-1 and TRBJ1-6; 9 bases match TRBD1. The V segment lost 4 bases and the J segment 7 bases; nucleotides outside the gene matches: 2. This CDR3 spans 14 amino acids. Germline loops: CDR1 MNHNS, CDR2 SASEGT. CDR3 sequence: CASSGQGGNSPLHF. CDR3 DNA sequence: TGTGCCAGCAGTGGACAGGGGGGGAATTCACCCCTCCACTTT.

The CDR3 sequence is CASSEEGQGTVNSPLHF. CDR3 sequence (DNA): TGTGCCAGCAGTGAAGAGGGTCAAGGGACAGTGAATTCACCCCTCCACTTT. The V call is TRBV2, the J call TRBJ1-6; 7 bases are shared with TRBD1. The V segment lost 1 base and the J segment 7 bases; nucleotides outside the gene matches: 10. There are 17 residues in the CDR3. In germline, CDR1 is SNHLY, CDR2 FYNNEI. The variable domain in full, with the rest retrieved from reference TRBV2 and TRBJ1-6, is EPEVTQTPSHQVTQMGQEVILRCVPISNHLYFYWYRQILGQKVEFLVSFYNNEISEKSEIFDDQFSVERPDGSNFTLKIRSTKLEDSAMYFCASSEEGQGTVNSPLHFGNGTRLTVT.

The chain recombines TRBV5-1 with TRBJ2-7, with a weak D call TRBD1 (6 bases). CDR3 size: 13 residues. Germline V gene lookup returns CDR1 SGHRS and CDR2 YFSETQ. Trimming removed 3 bases at V and 3 bases at J, with 10 bases between. The CDR3 DNA follows: TGCGCCAGCAGCTGGGACACTCTCTACGAGCAGTACTTC. The encoded protein is CASSWDTLYEQYF.

As regards this clonotype: A much larger clone is a single base away; this may be a read error. No conserved phenylalanine or tryptophan ends this CDR3, so it is likely a read error. V usage is TRBV18 and J usage is TRBJ1-1; D is ambiguous. Germline assignment: CDR1 KGHSH and CDR2 LQKENI. This CDR3 is built from 13 residues. V was trimmed by 5 bases and J by 7 bases, leaving 14 bases between them. CDR3 in amino acids: CASSTREFDEAFL. The CDR3 bases are TGTGCCAGCTCAACCCGGGAATTCGATGAAGCTTTCCTT.

This clonotype occurred a few times. This sequence joins TRBV10-3 and TRBJ1-6; 10 bases are shared with TRBD1. Germline-derived CDR1 and CDR2 are ENHRY and SYGVKD. V shed 5 bases, J shed 7 bases, and the junction held 8 bases outside the gene matches. There are 16 residues in the CDR3. CDR3 sequence reads: CAISPGTGEGNSPLHF. The CDR3 coding sequence is TGTGCCATCAGTCCCGGGACAGGGGAAGGGAATTCACCCCTCCACTTT.

This clonotype was counted ten times or more. The gene calls are TRBV28 and TRBJ2-7, with 10 positions matching TRBD1. Germline V gene sequence: CDR1 MDHEN, CDR2 SYDVKM. The CDR3 covers 16 residues. J was trimmed by 2 bases and V by 7 bases; bases with no gene match: 11. CDR3 bases: TGTGCCAGCATCCAACCGGGACAGGGGTCTGCCTACGAGCAGTACTTC. This encodes CASIQPGQGSAYEQYF.

The chain employs TRBV7-9 and TRBJ2-7; 8 nucleotides align to TRBD1. Germline CDR1 SEHNR, CDR2 FQNEAQ (reference sequence). After removal of 5 bases from V and 5 bases from J, the junction contained 5 bases not matched to a gene. The CDR3 is 13 amino acids. CDR3 nucleotides: TGTGCCAGCAGCGACGGACAGGGCCACGAGCAGTACTTC. It encodes CASSDGQGHEQYF.

This clonotype appeared many times. This rearrangement joins TRBV30 to TRBJ2-7; D is unclear. From germline, CDR1 is GTSNPN and CDR2 SVGIG (reference sequence). This CDR3 region has 13 residues. V was cut by 0 bases and J by 2 bases, with 8 bases left in between. In nucleotides, the CDR3 is TGTGCCTGGAGTGTATTGCTACCCTACGAGCAGTACTTC. It codes for CAWSVLLPYEQYF.

The CDR3 sequence is CASSGALGYTF. Here the CDR3 DNA reads TGTGCCAGCAGTGGCGCGCTTGGCTACACCTTC. The chain employs TRBV11-2 and TRBJ1-2; D is ambiguous. The germline V gene has CDR1 SGHAT and CDR2 FQNNGV. Between the trimmed V and J ends, which lost 6 bases and 7 bases, there was a span of 9 bases. This CDR3 contains 11 residues.

This clonotype came up many times. The chain is built from TRBV20-1 and TRBJ2-7; a possible D gene is TRBD2 (5 bases). The CDR3 has 15 amino acids. Trimming took off 5 bases at V and 0 bases at J, with 17 bases between the two ends. The germline V gene encodes CDR1 DFQATT and CDR2 SNEGSKA (reference sequence). The CDR3 here is CSAEIMEEPSYEQYF. CDR3 bases: TGCAGTGCTGAAATTATGGAGGAACCCTCCTACGAGCAGTACTTC.